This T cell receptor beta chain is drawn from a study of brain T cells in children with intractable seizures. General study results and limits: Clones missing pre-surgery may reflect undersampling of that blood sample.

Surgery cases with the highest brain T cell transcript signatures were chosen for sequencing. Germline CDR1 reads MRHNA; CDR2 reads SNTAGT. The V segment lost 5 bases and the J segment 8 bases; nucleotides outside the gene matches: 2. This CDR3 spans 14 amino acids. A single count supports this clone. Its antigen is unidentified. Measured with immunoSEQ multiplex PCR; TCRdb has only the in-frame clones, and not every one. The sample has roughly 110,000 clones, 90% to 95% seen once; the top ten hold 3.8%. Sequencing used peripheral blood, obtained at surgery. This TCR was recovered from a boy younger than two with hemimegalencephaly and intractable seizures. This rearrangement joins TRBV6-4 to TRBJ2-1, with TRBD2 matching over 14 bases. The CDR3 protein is CASSPGLAGDEQFF. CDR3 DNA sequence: TGTGCCAGCAGTCCGGGACTAGCGGGAGATGAGCAGTTCTTC.